This record looks at one T cell receptor beta chain sequence and its context. Its antigen remains unknown. There are 15 residues in the CDR3. Germline CDR1 MDHEN, CDR2 SYDVKM. V dropped 5 bases and J dropped 5; count of bases not matched to a gene: 7. These data are taken from a study of T cell responses to AZD1222 COVID-19 vaccine. About the study: Timing groups of about 4 and about 12 weeks for second doses were pooled. Whole-study results and caveats: Most donors were white British, females outnumbered males, and clonal diversity was possibly underestimated. Receipt of two AZD1222 doses was followed by a rise in Spike-specific TCR breadth and depth. Baseline testing showed seropositivity in only five to seven AZD1222 recipients.

Clones were read by immunoSEQ multiplex PCR, and TCRdb kept only the in-frame ones, dropping some. The sample shows over 65,000 clones, more than 75% of them seen only once. Specimen: peripheral blood, collected on day 0 of AZD1222 vaccination. The V call is TRBV28, the J call TRBJ1-5, with 9 bases matching TRBD1. The source of this sequence is an adult in good health. In DNA form, the CDR3 reads TGTGCCAGCAGTCCCACGGACAGGGGAGATCAGCCCCAGCATTTT. Amino acid sequence: CASSPTDRGDQPQHF. Full variable domain (rest looked up from reference TRBV28 and TRBJ1-5): DVKVTQSSRYLVKRTGEKVFLECVQDMDHENMFWYRQDPGLGLRLIYFSYDVKMKEKGDIPEGYSVSREKKERFSLILESASTNQTSMYLCASSPTDRGDQPQHFGDGTRLSIL.